This T cell receptor beta chain derives from a study of T cells after yellow fever vaccination. After removal of 0 bases from V and 7 bases from J, the junction contained 4 bases not matched to a gene. Germline CDR1 and CDR2: SGHDT and YYEEEE. This CDR3 spans 14 amino acids. Study-wide results and caveats: There was a possibility that FACS-sorted repertoires contained abundant clonotypes contaminating from the bulk population. In post-booster samples, most primary-vaccination clones reappeared (about 96% CD4, 88% CD8). Although most clonotypes did not, a small share appeared in both CD4 and CD8 compartments.

Generation of TCR cDNA used 5'RACE template switching (which added a universal primer site and UMIs). TCRdb redid the calling of the 5' RACE reads with MiXCR, one entry per CDR3 protein. The sample includes over 130,000 distinct CDR3 sequences, about 7.7% of them seen just once. Comments on this clonotype: What it binds is unknown.

This specimen was CD4+ T cells sorted from PBMCs, taken 5 days after the yellow fever booster vaccination. This receptor was obtained from a young man who received the YFV17D yellow fever vaccine. The chain recombines TRBV5-6 with TRBJ2-7, with 10 bases lining up with TRBD1. This chain's CDR3 is CASSLVDRGREQYF. Here the CDR3 DNA reads TGTGCCAGCAGCTTGGTAGACAGGGGGCGAGAGCAGTACTTC.